In this sample, the clone carrying this TCR beta chain turned up many times. The antigen remains undetermined. Germline lookup yields CDR1 SGHRS and CDR2 YFSETQ. The CDR3 covers 14 residues. V lost 1 base and J 5 bases, leaving 10 bases between the germline ends. This entry comes from a study of T-cell reconstitution after alpha-beta-depleted transplantation in children. Study findings and constraints: Expanded clones from the graft, numbering several hundred, reportedly supplied alpha-beta T cells about two months after transplant.

A TCRbeta library incorporating unique molecular identifiers was prepared. MiXCR was run by TCRdb on the PCR reads, yielding one entry per CDR3 protein. The table has 800,000 to 1,000,000 distinct CDR3 sequences, 25% to 30% seen once. The V call is TRBV5-1, the J call TRBJ2-1; possible D gene TRBD2, 6 bases. The source was PBMCs, mostly from graft donor cells, collected 360 days after TCRalphabeta/CD19-depleted stem cell transplant. This TCR derives from a boy younger than two who had a stem cell transplant for SCID, so the T cells may come from the graft donor. CDR3 bases: TGCGCCAGCAGCTTGTGGCGGGACCACAATGAGCAGTTCTTC. Encoded protein: CASSLWRDHNEQFF.